The 20 T cell receptor beta chains below all came from one sample that was sequenced in a study of blood T cell repertoires in COVID-19. The assay was immunoSEQ multiplex PCR, and TCRdb's table has in-frame clones only and misses some. This table has about 200,000 clones, 87% appearing once. Sequenced sample: peripheral blood. Receptor source: a man in his sixties who had recovered from COVID-19.

The chain has TRBV2 and TRBJ2-2, with D perhaps matching TRBD2 (6 bases). Germline CDR1 reads SNHLY; CDR2 reads FYNNEI. The V and J ends lost 2 bases and 4 bases respectively, with 11 bases between them. The CDR3 runs 15 residues. CDR3 sequence (DNA): TGTGCCAGCAGTGAACTCCAGGGAGGCACCGGGGAGCTGTTTTTT. It codes for CASSELQGGTGELFF.

This sequence joins TRBV18 and TRBJ1-3, with 7 bases matching TRBD1. The junction had 8 bases not matched to a gene; V was cut back by 6 bases and J by 0 bases. The germline V gene has CDR1 KGHSH and CDR2 LQKENI. CDR3 length: 16 amino acids. The CDR3 loop reads CASSLGQARSGNTIYF. The CDR3 DNA follows: TGTGCCAGCTCGCTCGGACAGGCCCGCTCTGGAAACACCATATATTTT.

The J gene is TRBJ2-3, the V gene TRBV15; D is undetermined. CDR1 and CDR2 from the germline V gene are LNHNV and YYDKDF (reference sequence). Trimming took off 0 bases at V and 2 bases at J, with 9 bases between the two ends. The CDR3 has 15 residues. The CDR3 is CATSRDGRFTDTQYF. The CDR3, as DNA: TGTGCCACCAGCAGAGATGGCAGATTCACAGATACGCAGTATTTT.

The rearrangement joins TRBV19 to TRBJ1-2; 8 nucleotides line up with TRBD1. Germline V gene data show CDR1 as LNHDA and CDR2 as SQIVND (reference sequence). CDR3 size: 16 residues. V trimming: 7 bases; J trimming: 6 bases; junction bases outside the gene matches: 16. The CDR3 bases are TGTGCCAGTACCAACCCGGGGACAGGTGTTATTCATGGCTACACCTTC. This codes for CASTNPGTGVIHGYTF.

The chain links TRBV6-2 or TRBV6-3 to TRBJ1-5, with TRBD1 matching 9 bases. Germline V lookup: CDR1 MNHEY, CDR2 SVGEGT. Trimming took 3 bases from V and 3 from J; bases not matched to a gene: 6. This CDR3 has 16 residues. The CDR3 DNA reads as TGTGCCAGCAGTTATTTGGGACAGGGCCTCAATCAGCCCCAGCATTTT. This encodes CASSYLGQGLNQPQHF.

The chain is built from TRBV11-2 and TRBJ1-5; D remains ambiguous. The V gene lost 1 base and the J gene lost 5 bases, with 9 bases spanning the gap. CDR3 length equals 14 residues. From germline, CDR1 is SGHAT and CDR2 FQNNGV. This chain's CDR3 is CASSLVEGDQPQHF. The CDR3 DNA reads as TGTGCCAGCAGCTTAGTGGAGGGTGATCAGCCCCAGCATTTT. Combining the CDR3 with reference TRBV11-2 and TRBJ1-5 gives the whole variable domain EAGVAQSPRYKIIEKRQSVAFWCNPISGHATLYWYQQILGQGPKLLIQFQNNGVVDDSQLPKDRFSAERLKGVDSTLKIQPAKLEDSAVYLCASSLVEGDQPQHFGDGTRLSIL.

V is TRBV4-2 and J is TRBJ2-3; TRBD1 aligns across 7 bases. The CDR3 is made up of 14 amino acids. After removal of 7 bases from V and 1 base from J, the junction contained 5 bases not matched to a gene. In germline, CDR1 is LGHNA, CDR2 YNFKEQ. CDR3 loop: CASNTGVGTDTQYF. CDR3 sequence (DNA): TGTGCCAGCAACACAGGGGTGGGCACAGATACGCAGTATTTT.

The rearrangement uses TRBV7-6 and TRBJ1-2; D perhaps matches TRBD1 (5 bases). Germline-derived CDR1 and CDR2 are SGHVS and FNYEAQ. V lost 4 bases and J lost 6, with 15 bases in between. This CDR3 spans 14 amino acids. The CDR3 nucleotides are TGTGCCAGCAGCTCGGGGGGGACTGATAATGGCTACACCTTC. It encodes CASSSGGTDNGYTF. Full variable domain (remainder filled in from reference TRBV7-6 and TRBJ1-2): GAGVSQSPRYKVTKRGQDVALRCDPISGHVSLYWYRQALGQGPEFLTYFNYEAQQDKSGLPNDRFSAERPEGSISTLTIQRTEQRDSAMYRCASSSGGTDNGYTFGSGTRLTVV.

The chain links TRBV9 to TRBJ2-3; a possible D gene is TRBD1 (6 bases). This CDR3 has 15 amino acids. V lost 4 bases to trimming and J lost 2 bases, with 14 bases between them. The germline V gene encodes CDR1 SGDLS and CDR2 YYNGEE. The CDR3 sequence: CASSPSLGATDTQYF. The CDR3 nucleotides are TGTGCCAGCAGCCCCAGCTTGGGGGCCACAGATACGCAGTATTTT. Variable domain in full (rest from reference TRBV9 and TRBJ2-3): DSGVTQTPKHLITATGQRVTLRCSPRSGDLSVYWYQQSLDQGLQFLIQYYNGEERAKGNILERFSAQQFPDLHSELNLSSLELGDSALYFCASSPSLGATDTQYFGPGTRLTVL.

This clone appeared once. CDR3 in DNA: TGTGCCAGCAGCGTGTCAGGGGCCAGCTCTGGAAACACCATATATTTT. As protein: CASSVSGASSGNTIYF. This sequence joins TRBV9 and TRBJ1-3; a weak D match, TRBD1 (6 bases). CDR3 length: 16 residues. Germline V lookup: CDR1 SGDLS, CDR2 YYNGEE. V dropped 2 bases and J dropped 0 bases, with 12 bases sitting between them.

This clone has just one count. This chain joins TRBV18 and TRBJ2-7; possible D gene TRBD2, 5 bases. Trimming removed 4 bases at V and 2 bases at J, with 12 bases between. Germline V gene data show CDR1 as KGHSH and CDR2 as LQKENI. The CDR3 contains 14 residues. The CDR3 loop reads CASSLREPTYEQYF. DNA of the CDR3: TGTGCCAGCTCACTCCGGGAACCTACCTACGAGCAGTACTTC.

V is TRBV6-5 and J is TRBJ1-4; D possibly corresponds to TRBD1 (5 bases). V was shortened by 8 bases and J by 8 bases, with 12 bases between the two germline ends. The CDR3 loop spans 12 amino acids. CDR1 and CDR2 from the germline V gene are MNHEY and SVGAGI. CDR3 amino acids: CASLEGREKLFF. CDR3 DNA: TGTGCCAGCCTAGAGGGGAGGGAAAAACTGTTTTTT.

The gene calls are TRBV24-1 and TRBJ2-3, with 11 bases identical to TRBD2. From germline, CDR1 is KGHDR and CDR2 SFDVKD. CDR3 length equals 18 residues. The ends lost 5 bases at V and 4 bases at J; junction bases unmatched: 13. CDR3 amino acids: CATSVGGASGRPPDTQYF. Written as DNA, the CDR3 is TGTGCCACCAGTGTAGGGGGGGCTAGCGGGAGGCCTCCAGATACGCAGTATTTT.

The chain recombines TRBV30 with TRBJ1-5; 11 bases map to TRBD1. The germline CDR1 and CDR2 sequences are GTSNPN and SVGIG (reference sequence). V was clipped by 0 bases and J by 1 base; unmatched bases: 8. The CDR3 is 18 amino acids. The CDR3 DNA follows: TGTGCCTGGAGTGTAAGGACAGGGGGCTCTAGAAGCAATCAGCCCCAGCATTTT. It is translated as CAWSVRTGGSRSNQPQHF.

The rearrangement joins TRBV27 to TRBJ2-7; 8 bases align to TRBD2. The CDR3 extends over 16 amino acids. Germline V gives CDR1 MNHEY, CDR2 SMNVEV (reference sequence). V trimming: 5 bases; J trimming: 7 bases; junction bases outside the gene matches: 16. The CDR3 DNA is TGTGCCAGCAGTCCCCTGAGTAGCGGGGTACTGGGAGAGCAGTACTTC. It translates to CASSPLSSGVLGEQYF.

The gene calls are TRBV19 and TRBJ1-2; D perhaps matches TRBD1 (5 bases). Trimming took off 5 bases at V and 1 base at J, with 11 bases between the two ends. The CDR3 length is 14 residues. Germline values: CDR1 LNHDA, CDR2 SQIVND (reference sequence). The CDR3 coding sequence is TGTGCCAGTAGTCAGGGCAATCTTAACTATGGCTACACCTTC. It yields the protein CASSQGNLNYGYTF. Using reference TRBV19 and TRBJ1-2 for the parts outside the CDR3, the full variable domain is DGGITQSPKYLFRKEGQNVTLSCEQNLNHDAMYWYRQDPGQGLRLIYYSQIVNDFQKGDIAEGYSVSREKKESFPLTVTSAQKNPTAFYLCASSQGNLNYGYTFGSGTRLTVV.

This clone was observed a few times. This sequence joins TRBV19 and TRBJ2-1; D possibly corresponds to TRBD1 (5 bases). Trimming removed 6 bases from V and 0 bases from J, with 15 bases in between. CDR3 length: 16 amino acids. Per germline, CDR1 LNHDA and CDR2 SQIVND (reference sequence). DNA of the CDR3: TGTGCCAGTAGCATTGACAGTTCCTCCTCCTACAATGAGCAGTTCTTC. It is translated as CASSIDSSSSYNEQFF.

This chain links TRBV30 with TRBJ1-4; D remains unclear. Germline loops: CDR1 GTSNPN, CDR2 SVGIG (reference sequence). Between the trimmed V and J ends, which lost 0 bases and 3 bases, there was a span of 11 bases. This CDR3 contains 15 residues. The CDR3 bases are TGTGCCTGGAGTGTACCCGAGGGCCCTAATGAAAAACTGTTTTTT. Translated: CAWSVPEGPNEKLFF.

J is TRBJ1-6 and V is TRBV6-1; possibly TRBD1 for D (6 bases). Trimming took 2 bases from V and 7 from J, leaving 15 bases between them. This CDR3 comprises 16 residues. From germline, CDR1 is MNHNS and CDR2 SASEGT. CDR3 protein: CASSEPHSGGNSPLHF. CDR3 DNA: TGTGCCAGCAGTGAACCCCATTCGGGGGGCAATTCACCCCTCCACTTT.

The chain is built from TRBV27 and TRBJ1-2; D gene ambiguous. Germline CDR1 is MNHEY and CDR2 is SMNVEV (reference sequence). With 2 bases removed from V and 4 bases from J, the gap between germline ends came to 5 bases. The CDR3 runs to 12 residues. This CDR3 is CASSLRGYGYTF. CDR3 bases: TGTGCCAGCAGTTTAAGAGGCTATGGCTACACCTTC.